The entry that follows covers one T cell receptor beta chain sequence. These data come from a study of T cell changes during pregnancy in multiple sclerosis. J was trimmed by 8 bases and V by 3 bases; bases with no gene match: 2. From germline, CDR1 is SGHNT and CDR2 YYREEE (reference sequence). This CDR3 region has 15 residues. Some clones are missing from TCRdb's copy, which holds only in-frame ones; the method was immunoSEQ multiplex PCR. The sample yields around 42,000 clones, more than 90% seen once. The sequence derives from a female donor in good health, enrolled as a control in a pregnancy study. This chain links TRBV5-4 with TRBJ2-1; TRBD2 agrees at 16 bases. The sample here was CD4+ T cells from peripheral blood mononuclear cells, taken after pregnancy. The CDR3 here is CASSSGTSGGDEQFF. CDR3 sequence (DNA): TGTGCCAGCAGCTCCGGGACTAGCGGGGGGGATGAGCAGTTCTTC.